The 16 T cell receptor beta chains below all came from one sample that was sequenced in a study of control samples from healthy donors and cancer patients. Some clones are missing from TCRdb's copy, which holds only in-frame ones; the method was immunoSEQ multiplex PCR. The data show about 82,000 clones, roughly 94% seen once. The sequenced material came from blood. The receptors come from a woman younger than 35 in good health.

The CDR3 is CASGHGVEAFF. CDR3 DNA sequence: TGTGCCAGCGGCCACGGGGTGGAAGCTTTCTTT. The chain employs TRBV12-3 or TRBV12-4 and TRBJ1-1, with no clear D. The CDR3 has 11 amino acids. Trimming left V 8 bases short and J 8 bases short, with 12 bases between.

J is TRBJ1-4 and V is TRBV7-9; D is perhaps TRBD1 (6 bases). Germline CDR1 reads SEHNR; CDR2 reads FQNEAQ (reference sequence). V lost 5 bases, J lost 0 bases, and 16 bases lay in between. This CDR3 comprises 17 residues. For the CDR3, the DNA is TGTGCCAGCAGCCTCCCCGGCGGGGGCCCAACTAATGAAAAACTGTTTTTT. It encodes CASSLPGGGPTNEKLFF.

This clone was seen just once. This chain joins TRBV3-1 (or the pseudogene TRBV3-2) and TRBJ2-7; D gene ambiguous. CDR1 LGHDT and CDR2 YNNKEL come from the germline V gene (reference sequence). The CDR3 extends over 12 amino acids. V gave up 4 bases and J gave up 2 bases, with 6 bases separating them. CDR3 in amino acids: CASSRVPYEQYF. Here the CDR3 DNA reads TGTGCCAGCAGCCGGGTCCCCTACGAGCAGTACTTC.

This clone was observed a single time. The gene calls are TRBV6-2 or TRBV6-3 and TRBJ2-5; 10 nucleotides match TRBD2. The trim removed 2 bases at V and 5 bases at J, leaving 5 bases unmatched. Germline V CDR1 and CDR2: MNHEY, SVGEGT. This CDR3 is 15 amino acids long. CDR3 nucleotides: TGTGCCAGCAGTTACGGGCTAGCGGGGGCGGAGACCCAGTACTTC. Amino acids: CASSYGLAGAETQYF.

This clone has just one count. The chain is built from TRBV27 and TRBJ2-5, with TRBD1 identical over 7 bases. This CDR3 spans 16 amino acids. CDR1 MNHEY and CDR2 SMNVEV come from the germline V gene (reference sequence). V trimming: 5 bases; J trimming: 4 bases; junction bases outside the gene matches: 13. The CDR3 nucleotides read TGTGCCAGCAGTCCAGCCGAACAGGGGTGGGGAGAGACCCAGTACTTC. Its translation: CASSPAEQGWGETQYF.

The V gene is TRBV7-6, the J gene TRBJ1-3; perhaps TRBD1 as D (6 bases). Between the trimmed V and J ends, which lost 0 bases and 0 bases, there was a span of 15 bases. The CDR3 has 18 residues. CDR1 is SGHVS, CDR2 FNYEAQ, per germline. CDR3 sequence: CASSLAPLGTNSGNTIYF. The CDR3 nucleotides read TGTGCCAGCAGCTTAGCGCCCCTCGGGACAAACTCTGGAAACACCATATATTTT.

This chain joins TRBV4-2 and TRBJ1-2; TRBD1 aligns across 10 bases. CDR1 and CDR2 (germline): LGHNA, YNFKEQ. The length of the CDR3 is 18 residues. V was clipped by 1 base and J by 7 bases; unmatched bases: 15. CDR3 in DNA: TGTGCCAGCAGCCAAGTGGGCTTAGGGGACAGGGGATTTAGTGGCTACACCTTC. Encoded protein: CASSQVGLGDRGFSGYTF.

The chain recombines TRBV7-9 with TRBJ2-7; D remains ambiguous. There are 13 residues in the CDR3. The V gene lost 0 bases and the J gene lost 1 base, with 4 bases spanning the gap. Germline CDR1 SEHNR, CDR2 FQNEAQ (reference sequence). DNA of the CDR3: TGTGCCAGCAGCTTAGCAGCGTCCTACGAGCAGTACTTC. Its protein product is CASSLAASYEQYF.

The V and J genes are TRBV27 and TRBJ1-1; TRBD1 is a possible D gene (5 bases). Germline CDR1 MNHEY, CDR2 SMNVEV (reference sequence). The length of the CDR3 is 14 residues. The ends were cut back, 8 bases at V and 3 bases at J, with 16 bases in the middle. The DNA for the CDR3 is TGTGCCAGCCTTAGGACACCATTAGACACTGAAGCTTTCTTT. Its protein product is CASLRTPLDTEAFF.

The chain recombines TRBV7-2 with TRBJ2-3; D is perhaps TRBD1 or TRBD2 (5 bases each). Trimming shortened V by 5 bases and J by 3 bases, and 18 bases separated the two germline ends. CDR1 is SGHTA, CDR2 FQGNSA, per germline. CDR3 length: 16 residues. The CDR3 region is CASSPPVGDRTDTQYF. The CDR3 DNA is TGTGCCAGCAGCCCCCCAGTGGGGGACCGTACAGATACGCAGTATTTT.

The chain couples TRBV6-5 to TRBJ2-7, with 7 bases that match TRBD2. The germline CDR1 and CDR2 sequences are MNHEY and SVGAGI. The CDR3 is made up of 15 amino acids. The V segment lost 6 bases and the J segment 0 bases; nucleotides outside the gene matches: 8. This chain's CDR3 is CASRRGSRTSYEQYF. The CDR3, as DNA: TGTGCCAGCAGGCGCGGGAGTAGAACCTCCTACGAGCAGTACTTC.

The CDR3 spells CASSSPQGWETQYF. The CDR3 nucleotides read TGCGCCAGCAGCTCCCCACAGGGATGGGAGACCCAGTACTTC. The chain is built from TRBV5-1 and TRBJ2-5; maybe TRBD1 (6 bases). The CDR3 length is 14 residues. From germline, CDR1 is SGHRS and CDR2 YFSETQ. The V gene lost 3 bases and the J gene lost 5 bases, with 14 bases spanning the gap.

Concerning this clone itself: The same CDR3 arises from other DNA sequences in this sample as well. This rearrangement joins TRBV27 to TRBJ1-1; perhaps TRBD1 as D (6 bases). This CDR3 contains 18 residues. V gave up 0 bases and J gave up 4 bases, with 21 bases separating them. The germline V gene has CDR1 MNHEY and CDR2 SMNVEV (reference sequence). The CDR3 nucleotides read TGTGCCAGCAGTTTATCCCGACCGGGGGGAGGGGGGGGCACTGAAGCTTTCTTT. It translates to CASSLSRPGGGGGTEAFF.

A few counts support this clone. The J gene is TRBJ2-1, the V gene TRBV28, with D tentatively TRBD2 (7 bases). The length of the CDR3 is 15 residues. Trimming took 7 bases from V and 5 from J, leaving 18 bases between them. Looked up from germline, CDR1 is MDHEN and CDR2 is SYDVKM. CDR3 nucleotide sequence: TGTGCCAGCAAAAGGGGGGGGTCGAAACACAATGAGCAGTTCTTC. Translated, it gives CASKRGGSKHNEQFF.

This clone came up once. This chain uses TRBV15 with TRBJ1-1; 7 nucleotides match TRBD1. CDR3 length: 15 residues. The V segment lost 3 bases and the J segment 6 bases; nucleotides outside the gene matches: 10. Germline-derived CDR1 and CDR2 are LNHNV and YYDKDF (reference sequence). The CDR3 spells CATSRADREKPEAFF. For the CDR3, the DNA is TGTGCCACCAGCAGGGCTGACAGGGAGAAACCTGAAGCTTTCTTT. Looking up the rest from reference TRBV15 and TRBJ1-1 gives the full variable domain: DAMVIQNPRYQVTQFGKPVTLSCSQTLNHNVMYWYQQKSSQAPKLLFHYYDKDFNNEADTPDNFQSRRPNTSFCFLDIRSPGLGDTAMYLCATSRADREKPEAFFGQGTRLTVV.

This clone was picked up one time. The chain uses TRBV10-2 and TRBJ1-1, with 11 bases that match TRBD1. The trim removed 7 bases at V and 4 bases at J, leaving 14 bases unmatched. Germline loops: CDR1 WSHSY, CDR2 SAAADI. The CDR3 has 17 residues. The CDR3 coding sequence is TGCGCCAGCACCTCGGACAGGGGGCTCGGTATGTTCACTGAAGCTTTCTTT. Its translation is CASTSDRGLGMFTEAFF.